This record looks at one T cell receptor beta chain sequence and its context. Germline V lookup: CDR1 LNHNV, CDR2 YYDKDF (reference sequence). With 0 bases removed from V and 0 bases from J, the gap between germline ends came to 14 bases. This CDR3 has 18 residues. This specimen comes from a study of T cells in Graves' hyperthyroidism and ophthalmopathy. Diagnosing involved the use of clinical symptoms, serum thyroxine and TRAb, thyroid ultrasound and orbital computed tomography. Authors of the study amplified TCR beta CDR3 regions from RNA transcripts. First-round RT-PCR with HTBI primers amplified the TCR CDR3 region. TCRdb called the multiplex PCR reads again in MiXCR, with one record for every CDR3 protein. In the table there are around 620,000 distinct CDR3 sequences, around 16% of which are singletons.

The TCR comes from a woman younger than 45 with Graves' hyperthyroidism. Sequenced material: blood. This chain connects TRBV15 to TRBJ1-4, with D possibly TRBD1 on 6 matching bases. For the CDR3, the DNA is TGTGCCACCAGCAGAGATATCCAGACAGGTGCAACTAATGAAAAACTGTTTTTT. This sequence encodes CATSRDIQTGATNEKLFF. The full variable domain, in which reference TRBV15 and TRBJ1-4 provide the parts outside the CDR3, is DAMVIQNPRYQVTQFGKPVTLSCSQTLNHNVMYWYQQKSSQAPKLLFHYYDKDFNNEADTPDNFQSRRPNTSFCFLDIRSPGLGDTAMYLCATSRDIQTGATNEKLFFGSGTQLSVL.